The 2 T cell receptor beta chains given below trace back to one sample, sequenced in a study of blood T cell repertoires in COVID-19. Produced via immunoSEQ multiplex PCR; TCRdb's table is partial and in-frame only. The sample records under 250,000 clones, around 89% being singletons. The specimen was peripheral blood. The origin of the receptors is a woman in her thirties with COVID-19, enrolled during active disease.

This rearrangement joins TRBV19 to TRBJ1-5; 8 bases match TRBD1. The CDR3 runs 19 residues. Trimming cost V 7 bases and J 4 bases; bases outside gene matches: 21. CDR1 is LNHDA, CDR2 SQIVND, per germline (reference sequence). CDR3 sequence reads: CASTLNAGGLGEVNQPQHF. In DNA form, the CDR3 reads TGTGCCAGTACTCTTAACGCAGGGGGCCTAGGGGAAGTGAATCAGCCCCAGCATTTT.

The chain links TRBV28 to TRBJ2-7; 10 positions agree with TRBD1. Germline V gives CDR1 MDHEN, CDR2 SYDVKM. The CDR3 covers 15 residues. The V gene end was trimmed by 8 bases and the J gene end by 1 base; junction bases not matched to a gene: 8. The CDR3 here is CASGGGDRGSYEQYF. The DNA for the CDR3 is TGTGCCAGCGGTGGTGGGGACAGGGGATCCTACGAGCAGTACTTC. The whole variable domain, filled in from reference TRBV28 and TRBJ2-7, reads DVKVTQSSRYLVKRTGEKVFLECVQDMDHENMFWYRQDPGLGLRLIYFSYDVKMKEKGDIPEGYSVSREKKERFSLILESASTNQTSMYLCASGGGDRGSYEQYFGPGTRLTVT.